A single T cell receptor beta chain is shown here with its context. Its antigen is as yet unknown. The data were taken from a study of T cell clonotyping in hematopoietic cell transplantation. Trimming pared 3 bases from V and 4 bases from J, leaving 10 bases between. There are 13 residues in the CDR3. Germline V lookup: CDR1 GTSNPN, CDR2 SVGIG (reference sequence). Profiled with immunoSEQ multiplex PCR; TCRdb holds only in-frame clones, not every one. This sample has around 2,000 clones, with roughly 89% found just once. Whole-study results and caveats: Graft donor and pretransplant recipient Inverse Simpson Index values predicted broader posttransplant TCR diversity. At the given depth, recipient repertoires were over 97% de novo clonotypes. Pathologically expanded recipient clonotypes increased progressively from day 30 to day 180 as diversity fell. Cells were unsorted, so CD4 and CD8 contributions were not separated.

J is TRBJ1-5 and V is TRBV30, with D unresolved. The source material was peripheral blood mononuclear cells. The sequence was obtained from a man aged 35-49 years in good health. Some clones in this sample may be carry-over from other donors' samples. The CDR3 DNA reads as TGTGCCTGGAGCGTCGGGCCTAATCAGCCCCAGCATTTT. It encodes CAWSVGPNQPQHF.